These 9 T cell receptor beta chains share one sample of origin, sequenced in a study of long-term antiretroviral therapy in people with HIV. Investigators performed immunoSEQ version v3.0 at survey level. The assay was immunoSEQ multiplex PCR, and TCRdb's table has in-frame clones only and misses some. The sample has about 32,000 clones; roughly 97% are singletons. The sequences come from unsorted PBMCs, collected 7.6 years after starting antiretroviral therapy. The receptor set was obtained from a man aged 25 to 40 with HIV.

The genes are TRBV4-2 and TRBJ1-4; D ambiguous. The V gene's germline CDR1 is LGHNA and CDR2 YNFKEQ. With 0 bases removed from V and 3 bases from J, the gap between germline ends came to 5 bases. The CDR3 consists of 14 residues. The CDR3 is CASSQDRPNEKLFF. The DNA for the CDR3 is TGTGCCAGCAGCCAAGACAGACCTAATGAAAAACTGTTTTTT.

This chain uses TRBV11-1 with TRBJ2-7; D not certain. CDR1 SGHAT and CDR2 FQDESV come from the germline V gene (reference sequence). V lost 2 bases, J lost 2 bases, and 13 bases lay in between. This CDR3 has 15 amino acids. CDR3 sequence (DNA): TGTGCCAGCAGCTTAAGATCCGGCGTCACCTACGAGCAGTACTTC. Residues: CASSLRSGVTYEQYF.

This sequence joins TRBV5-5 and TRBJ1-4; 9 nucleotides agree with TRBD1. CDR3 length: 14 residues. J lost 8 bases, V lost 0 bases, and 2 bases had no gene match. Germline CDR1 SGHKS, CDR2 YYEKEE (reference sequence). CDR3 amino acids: CASSLDRGHEKLFF. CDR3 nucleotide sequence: TGTGCCAGCAGCTTGGACAGGGGGCACGAAAAACTGTTTTTT.

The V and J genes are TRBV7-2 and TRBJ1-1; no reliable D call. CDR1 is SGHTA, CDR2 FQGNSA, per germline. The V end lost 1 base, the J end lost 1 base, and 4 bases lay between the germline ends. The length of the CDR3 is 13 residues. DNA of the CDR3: TGTGCCAGCAGCTTAGTCAGGAACACTGAAGCTTTCTTT. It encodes CASSLVRNTEAFF. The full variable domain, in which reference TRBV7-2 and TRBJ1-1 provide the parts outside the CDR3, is GAGVSQSPSNKVTEKGKDVELRCDPISGHTALYWYRQSLGQGLEFLIYFQGNSAPDKSGLPSDRFSAERTGGSVSTLTIQRTQQEDSAVYLCASSLVRNTEAFFGQGTRLTVV.

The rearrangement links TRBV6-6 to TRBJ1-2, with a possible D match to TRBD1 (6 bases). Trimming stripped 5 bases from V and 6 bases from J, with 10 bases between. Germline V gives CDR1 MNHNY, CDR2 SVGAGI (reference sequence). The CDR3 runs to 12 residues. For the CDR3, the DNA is TGTGCCAGCAGTACCCAGGGGAATGGCTACACCTTC. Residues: CASSTQGNGYTF.

CDR3 bases: TGTGCCAGCAGTGAAACGGGGGAGGGTAATCAGCCCCAGCATTTT. It specifies CASSETGEGNQPQHF. The rearrangement uses TRBV6-1 and TRBJ1-5; tentatively, D is TRBD1 (5 bases). CDR1 is MNHNS and CDR2 is SASEGT in the germline V gene. CDR3 size: 15 residues. Between the trimmed V and J ends, which lost 2 bases and 4 bases, there was a span of 12 bases.

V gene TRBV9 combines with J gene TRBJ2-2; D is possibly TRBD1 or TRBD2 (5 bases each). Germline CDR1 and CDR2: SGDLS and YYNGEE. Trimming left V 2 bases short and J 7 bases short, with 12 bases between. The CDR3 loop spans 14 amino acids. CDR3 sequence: CASSVWGLGGELFF. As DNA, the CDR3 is TGTGCCAGCAGCGTTTGGGGGTTGGGCGGGGAGCTGTTTTTT.

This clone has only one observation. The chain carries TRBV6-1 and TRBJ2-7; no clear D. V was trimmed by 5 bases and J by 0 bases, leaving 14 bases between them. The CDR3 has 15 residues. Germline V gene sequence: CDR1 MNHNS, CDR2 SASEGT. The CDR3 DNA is TGTGCCAGCAGTCTTGGACCGCCGAGCTCCTACGAGCAGTACTTC. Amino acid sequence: CASSLGPPSSYEQYF.

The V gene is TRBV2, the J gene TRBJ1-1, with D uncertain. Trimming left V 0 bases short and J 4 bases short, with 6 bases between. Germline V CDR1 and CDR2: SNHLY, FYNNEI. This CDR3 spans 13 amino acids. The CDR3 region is CASSEAGTTEAFF. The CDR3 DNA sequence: TGTGCCAGCAGTGAAGCCGGAACCACTGAAGCTTTCTTT. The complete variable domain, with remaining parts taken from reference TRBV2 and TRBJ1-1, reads EPEVTQTPSHQVTQMGQEVILRCVPISNHLYFYWYRQILGQKVEFLVSFYNNEISEKSEIFDDQFSVERPDGSNFTLKIRSTKLEDSAMYFCASSEAGTTEAFFGQGTRLTVV.